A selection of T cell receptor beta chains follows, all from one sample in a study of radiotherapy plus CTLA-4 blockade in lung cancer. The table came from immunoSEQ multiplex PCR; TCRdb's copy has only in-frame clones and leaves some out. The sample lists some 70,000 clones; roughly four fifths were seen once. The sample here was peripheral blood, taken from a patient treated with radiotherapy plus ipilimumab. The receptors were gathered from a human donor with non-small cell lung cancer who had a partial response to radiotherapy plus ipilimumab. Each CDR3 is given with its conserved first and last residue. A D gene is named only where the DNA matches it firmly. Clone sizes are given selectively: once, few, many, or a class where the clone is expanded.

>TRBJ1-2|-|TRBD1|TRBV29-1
TGCAGCGTTTTCCGACAGGGAAGCTACACCTTC
CSVFRQGSYTF
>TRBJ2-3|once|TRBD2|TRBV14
TGTGCCAGCAGCCACGGGAGGGCCATCGCAGATACGCAGTATTTT
CASSHGRAIADTQYF
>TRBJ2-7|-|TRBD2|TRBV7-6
TGTGCCAGCAGCTTAATCATGGCTAGCGGGACCGAGCAGTACTTC
CASSLIMASGTEQYF
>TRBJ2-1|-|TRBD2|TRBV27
TGTGCCAGCAGTTTGGTTGGACTAGTAGGGCGGAACAATGAGCAGTTCTTC
CASSLVGLVGRNNEQFF
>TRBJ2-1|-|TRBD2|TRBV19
TGTGCCAGTAGTATGCTAGCGGGACGGTCCTACAATGAGCAGTTCTTC
CASSMLAGRSYNEQFF
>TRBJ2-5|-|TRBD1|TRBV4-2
TGTGCCAGCAGCCAAGTCCGGACAGGGAAGGAGACCCAGTACTTC
CASSQVRTGKETQYF
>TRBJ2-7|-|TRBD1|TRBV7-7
TGTGCCAGCAGCCCCGACAGGGGGGGATACGAGCAGTACTTC
CASSPDRGGYEQYF
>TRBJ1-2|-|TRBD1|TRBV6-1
TGTGCCAGCAGTGCGGGACAGGGGGCGCAGTATGGCTACACCTTC
CASSAGQGAQYGYTF
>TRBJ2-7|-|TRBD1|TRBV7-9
TGTGCCAGCAGCTCCTTAGGGGGGACAGGGGGTTTGTACGAGCAGTACTTC
CASSSLGGTGGLYEQYF
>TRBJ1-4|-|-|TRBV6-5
TGTGCCAGCAGTAGACAGGCAACTAATGAAAAACTGTTTTTT
CASSRQATNEKLFF
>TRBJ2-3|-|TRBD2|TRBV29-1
TGCAGCGTTGTCGACCCGGGACGGGGGGAGGATACGCAGTATTTT
CSVVDPGRGEDTQYF
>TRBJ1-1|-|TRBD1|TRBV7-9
TGTGCCAGCACCCTACCGGCAGGGACAGGGGTTACTGAAGCTTTCTTT
CASTLPAGTGVTEAFF